Listed here are 32 T cell receptor beta chains from one sample, sequenced in a study of T cells in Graves' hyperthyroidism and ophthalmopathy. Authors of the study amplified TCR beta CDR3 regions from RNA transcripts. TCR CDR3 underwent first-round RT-PCR with the HTBI primer set. TCRdb re-analysed the multiplex PCR reads in MiXCR, keeping a single row per CDR3 protein. The profile shows about 160,000 distinct CDR3 sequences, about 9.4% of them singletons. Sequenced material: blood. The receptor set was obtained from a woman in her late teens or twenties with Graves' hyperthyroidism that later progressed to Graves' ophthalmopathy.

This clonotype was seen many times. This rearrangement joins TRBV12-3 or TRBV12-4 to TRBJ1-2; D call uncertain. Trimming left V 6 bases short and J 8 bases short, with 13 bases between. The CDR3 length is 12 residues. This chain's CDR3 is CASSPRHSGYTF. Here the CDR3 DNA reads TGTGCCAGCAGCCCACGACACTCCGGCTACACCTTC.

The sample holds many counts of this clonotype. The chain has TRBV6-1 and TRBJ2-7; 8 positions match TRBD1. Germline CDR1 and CDR2: MNHNS and SASEGT. After removal of 6 bases from V and 4 bases from J, the junction contained 8 bases not matched to a gene. The CDR3 has 14 amino acids. CDR3 nucleotide sequence: TGTGCCAGCAGGCCCGGGACAGGAGCGTACGAGCAGTACTTC. This translates into CASRPGTGAYEQYF.

V usage is TRBV9 and J usage is TRBJ2-3, with 11 bases aligning to TRBD2. V lost 2 bases to trimming and J lost 5 bases; unmatched junction nucleotides: 4. Per the germline V gene, CDR1 is SGDLS and CDR2 is YYNGEE. The CDR3 runs 15 residues. The CDR3, as DNA: TGTGCCAGCAGCGTTAGCGGGAGGGGAGGAGATACGCAGTATTTT. This gives the protein CASSVSGRGGDTQYF.

V gene TRBV19 combines with J gene TRBJ2-5; weak D call: TRBD1 (6 bases). The CDR3 loop spans 14 amino acids. Trimming pared 3 bases from V and 1 base from J, leaving 9 bases between. Germline V gives CDR1 LNHDA, CDR2 SQIVND (reference sequence). CDR3 sequence (DNA): TGTGCCAGTAGTATGGGACATCCCCAAGAGACCCAGTACTTC. This encodes CASSMGHPQETQYF. The whole variable domain, filled in from reference TRBV19 and TRBJ2-5, reads DGGITQSPKYLFRKEGQNVTLSCEQNLNHDAMYWYRQDPGQGLRLIYYSQIVNDFQKGDIAEGYSVSREKKESFPLTVTSAQKNPTAFYLCASSMGHPQETQYFGPGTRLLVL.

This clonotype showed up many times. The J gene is TRBJ2-4, the V gene TRBV6-1; D is ambiguous. V gave up 7 bases and J gave up 3 bases, with 13 bases separating them. Germline CDR1 is MNHNS and CDR2 is SASEGT. The CDR3 totals 14 residues. CDR3 DNA: TGTGCCAGCAACAATCTGGGCAGCAAAAACATTCAGTACTTC. It codes for CASNNLGSKNIQYF.

In this sample, this clonotype turned up a few times. The chain carries TRBV19 and TRBJ2-1, with 11 bases identical to TRBD2. The V segment lost 9 bases and the J segment 8 bases; nucleotides outside the gene matches: 6. The CDR3 runs to 13 residues. Germline V gene lookup returns CDR1 LNHDA and CDR2 SQIVND (reference sequence). CDR3 sequence: CASRLAGRDEQFF. As DNA, the CDR3 is TGTGCCAGCCGACTAGCGGGGAGGGATGAGCAGTTCTTC.

This clonotype came up many times. V gene TRBV3-1 combines with J gene TRBJ1-2; D remains ambiguous. The CDR3 is 17 amino acids. V lost 0 bases, J lost 3 bases, and 17 bases lay in between. Germline V gives CDR1 LGHDT, CDR2 YNNKEL (reference sequence). The CDR3 nucleotides read TGTGCCAGCAGCCAAGACAGTTTAAGAGGGCTGCACTATGGCTACACCTTC. This gives the protein CASSQDSLRGLHYGYTF. Based on the CDR3 plus reference TRBV3-1 and TRBJ1-2, the full variable domain is DTAVSQTPKYLVTQMGNDKSIKCEQNLGHDTMYWYKQDSKKFLKIMFSYNNKELIINETVPNRFSPKSPDKAHLNLHINSLELGDSAVYFCASSQDSLRGLHYGYTFGSGTRLTVV.

The chain carries TRBV30 and TRBJ2-2, with D perhaps given as TRBD1 or TRBD2 (5 bases each). The germline V gene has CDR1 GTSNPN and CDR2 SVGIG (reference sequence). Trimming shortened V by 0 bases and J by 8 bases, and 10 bases separated the two germline ends. The CDR3 consists of 13 residues. CDR3 coding DNA: TGTGCCTGGAGTGTATTGGGGGTTGGGGAGCTGTTTTTT. It translates to CAWSVLGVGELFF.

This clonotype came up many times. The rearrangement links TRBV7-8 to TRBJ1-5; D unresolved. The germline gives CDR1 SGHVS, CDR2 FQNEAQ. The CDR3 length is 15 residues. The V end lost 2 bases, the J end lost 1 base, and 9 bases lay between the germline ends. This CDR3 is CASSLTRTSNQPQHF. CDR3 in DNA: TGTGCCAGCAGCTTAACCAGAACCAGCAATCAGCCCCAGCATTTT. Based on the CDR3 plus reference TRBV7-8 and TRBJ1-5, the full variable domain is GAGVSQSPRYKVAKRGQDVALRCDPISGHVSLFWYQQALGQGPEFLTYFQNEAQLDKSGLPSDRFFAERPEGSVSTLKIQRTQQEDSAVYLCASSLTRTSNQPQHFGDGTRLSIL.

This clonotype was counted at least ten times. This chain joins TRBV20-1 and TRBJ2-1, with TRBD2 identical over 7 bases. Germline V CDR1 and CDR2: DFQATT, SNEGSKA (reference sequence). This CDR3 comprises 14 residues. V was clipped by 5 bases and J by 3 bases; unmatched bases: 7. CDR3 coding DNA: TGCAGTGCTGCGGGACTACTTCACTACAATGAGCAGTTCTTC. Translating it yields CSAAGLLHYNEQFF.

This clonotype was found a few times. A much larger clonotype is one base distant, so this may be a read error. The rearrangement links TRBV28 to TRBJ2-5; 9 bases fit TRBD2. The germline CDR1 and CDR2 sequences are MDHEN and SYDVKM. Unmatched junction bases numbered 12, after V lost 6 bases and J lost 7 bases. The CDR3 runs 15 residues. The CDR3 protein is CASSQPWGRGGTQYF. CDR3 DNA: TGTGCCAGCAGCCAACCCTGGGGGCGGGGGGGGACCCAGTACTTC.

This clonotype was detected many times. The genes are TRBV28 and TRBJ1-4, with D uncertain. Germline CDR1 reads MDHEN; CDR2 reads SYDVKM. This CDR3 is 19 amino acids long. Trimming removed 3 bases at V and 0 bases at J, with 20 bases between. CDR3 sequence reads: CASSLSPGVLGATNEKLFF. The CDR3 bases are TGTGCCAGCAGTTTGAGTCCTGGGGTGCTGGGCGCAACTAATGAAAAACTGTTTTTT.

Remarks on this clonotype: A much larger clone sits a single nucleotide away, making a read error possible. This chain links TRBV6-1 with TRBJ2-7; 8 nucleotides agree with TRBD2. This CDR3 region has 16 residues. Germline V gives CDR1 MNHNS, CDR2 SASEGT. The junction had 13 bases not matched to a gene; V was cut back by 6 bases and J by 3 bases. The CDR3 DNA is TGTGCCAGCAGCACCCTCGGGACTAGAGGACTCTACGAGCAGTACTTC. Protein product: CASSTLGTRGLYEQYF.

This clonotype was counted at least ten times. CDR3 bases: TGTGCCAGCAGTTCAGACAGGAAGTTGGGCACCGGGGAGCTGTTTTTT. Encoded protein: CASSSDRKLGTGELFF. V and J are TRBV28 and TRBJ2-2; the D gene is possibly TRBD1 (6 bases). The CDR3 covers 16 residues. V lost 4 bases and J 4 bases, leaving 16 bases between the germline ends. In germline, CDR1 is MDHEN, CDR2 SYDVKM.

This clonotype was observed a few times. This chain uses TRBV3-1 with TRBJ1-2; D ambiguous. V gave up 0 bases and J gave up 5 bases, with 13 bases separating them. This CDR3 is 15 amino acids long. Germline CDR1 and CDR2: LGHDT and YNNKEL (reference sequence). Written as DNA, the CDR3 is TGTGCCAGCAGCCAAGAGAGTCGAGGGAGATATGGCTACACCTTC. Its protein product is CASSQESRGRYGYTF. Using reference TRBV3-1 and TRBJ1-2 for the parts outside the CDR3, the full variable domain is DTAVSQTPKYLVTQMGNDKSIKCEQNLGHDTMYWYKQDSKKFLKIMFSYNNKELIINETVPNRFSPKSPDKAHLNLHINSLELGDSAVYFCASSQESRGRYGYTFGSGTRLTVV.

V gene TRBV5-4 combines with J gene TRBJ2-5; D may match TRBD1 or TRBD2 (5 bases each). This CDR3 spans 14 amino acids. Germline assignment: CDR1 SGHNT and CDR2 YYREEE (reference sequence). The germline V and J ends were trimmed by 0 bases and 5 bases, with 11 bases remaining between them. The CDR3 reads CASSLAGRQETQYF. In nucleotides, the CDR3 is TGTGCCAGCAGCTTGGCGGGGAGACAGGAGACCCAGTACTTC.

This clonotype was observed a few times. This rearrangement joins TRBV9 to TRBJ2-3; 7 bases match TRBD1. Germline V gene data show CDR1 as SGDLS and CDR2 as YYNGEE. Losses at the gene ends were 3 bases for V and 0 bases for J; bases not matched to a gene: 13. The CDR3 is 18 amino acids. As DNA, the CDR3 is TGTGCCAGCAGCGGCCCCCTATCTGACAGGGTTAGCACAGATACGCAGTATTTT. As protein: CASSGPLSDRVSTDTQYF.

The sample holds many counts of this clonotype. This chain joins TRBV6-6 and TRBJ2-3, with D possibly TRBD2 on 5 matching bases. This CDR3 has 16 amino acids. Germline lookup yields CDR1 MNHNY and CDR2 SVGAGI (reference sequence). V was cut by 1 base and J by 8 bases, with 19 bases left in between. CDR3 DNA: TGTGCCAGCAGTTACTTTGCTAGCAGGCACCCCACTACGCAGTATTTT. This gives the protein CASSYFASRHPTTQYF.

On this clonotype itself: With a much larger clone just one base away, this may be a read error. The chain has TRBV19 and TRBJ2-2; TRBD2 aligns across 9 bases. Germline CDR1 LNHDA, CDR2 SQIVND (reference sequence). The CDR3 covers 15 residues. The CDR3: CASRHGLANTGEPFF. The CDR3 DNA reads TGTGCCAGTAGACATGGACTAGCGAACACCGGGGAGCCGTTTTTT.

This clonotype was picked up many times. The CDR3 DNA is TGTGCCAGCTCACCATTAGATGAGCAGTTCTTC. This sequence encodes CASSPLDEQFF. The chain combines TRBV18 with TRBJ2-1; the D is unclear. This CDR3 spans 11 amino acids. In germline, CDR1 is KGHSH, CDR2 LQKENI. Trimming took 2 bases from V and 8 from J, leaving 4 bases between them.

This sequence joins TRBV9 and TRBJ1-1; maybe TRBD1 (5 bases). CDR1 is SGDLS, CDR2 YYNGEE, per germline. The CDR3 covers 17 residues. The V gene lost 4 bases and the J gene lost 5 bases, with 24 bases spanning the gap. DNA for the CDR3: TGTGCCAGCAGCCCTCGAAATTTGGGGGGAGGGAGGACTGAAGCTTTCTTT. Protein product: CASSPRNLGGGRTEAFF.

This clonotype was seen ten or more times. The rearrangement joins TRBV28 to TRBJ1-2, with D unclear. The germline V gene has CDR1 MDHEN and CDR2 SYDVKM. The CDR3 has 14 residues. Trimming removed 5 bases from V and 4 bases from J, with 14 bases in between. The CDR3 DNA sequence: TGTGCCAGCAGTCCCATCGGACGGATCTATGGCTACACCTTC. It is translated as CASSPIGRIYGYTF.

The V call is TRBV5-8, the J call TRBJ2-3; a weak D match, TRBD1 (6 bases). Germline lookup yields CDR1 SGHTS and CDR2 YDEGEE. V lost 4 bases and J 0 bases, leaving 18 bases between the germline ends. This CDR3 contains 17 residues. The CDR3 is CASSGGTRPHSTDTQYF. In DNA, the CDR3 is TGTGCCAGCAGCGGGGGCACTAGACCCCATAGCACAGATACGCAGTATTTT.

The sample holds many counts of this clonotype. The chain couples TRBV19 to TRBJ1-5; TRBD1 agrees at 7 bases. The CDR3 is 16 amino acids. J lost 4 bases, V lost 3 bases, and 9 bases had no gene match. Germline V gives CDR1 LNHDA, CDR2 SQIVND (reference sequence). In DNA, the CDR3 is TGTGCCAGTAGTATTCTTTTACAGGGGACAAATCAGCCCCAGCATTTT. Its protein is CASSILLQGTNQPQHF.

This clonotype was seen repeatedly, ten times or more. The chain combines TRBV5-1 with TRBJ2-7, with D unclear. The CDR3 is made up of 12 amino acids. CDR1 and CDR2 (germline): SGHRS, YFSETQ. The V end was cut by 6 bases, the J end by 3 bases, with 10 bases between. The CDR3 is CASNLDGYEQYF. Written as DNA, the CDR3 is TGCGCCAGCAACCTAGACGGCTACGAGCAGTACTTC.

The chain joins TRBV30 to TRBJ1-3; no reliable D call. Trimming shortened V by 0 bases and J by 0 bases, and 6 bases separated the two germline ends. The CDR3 totals 14 residues. The germline V gene has CDR1 GTSNPN and CDR2 SVGIG (reference sequence). Here the CDR3 DNA reads TGTGCCTGGAGTGTAGTACGCTCTGGAAACACCATATATTTT. This sequence encodes CAWSVVRSGNTIYF. Together with reference TRBV30 and TRBJ1-3, the CDR3 gives the full variable domain: SQTIHQWPATLVQPVGSPLSLECTVEGTSNPNLYWYRQAAGRGLQLLFYSVGIGQISSEVPQNLSASRPQDRQFILSSKKLLLSDSGFYLCAWSVVRSGNTIYFGEGSWLTVV.

This clonotype was seen a few times. The CDR3 loop is CSARVAAEANTGELFF. CDR3 DNA: TGCAGTGCTAGAGTGGCAGCCGAGGCGAACACCGGGGAGCTGTTTTTT. The chain joins TRBV20-1 to TRBJ2-2, with D hard to call. This CDR3 contains 16 residues. Trimming shortened V by 1 base and J by 0 bases, and 12 bases separated the two germline ends. Germline values: CDR1 DFQATT, CDR2 SNEGSKA (reference sequence).

This clonotype was observed many times. The chain recombines TRBV24-1 with TRBJ2-2; 8 bases agree with TRBD1. Trimming removed 3 bases from V and 3 bases from J; junction bases left unmatched: 2. From germline, CDR1 is KGHDR and CDR2 SFDVKD. The CDR3 loop spans 15 amino acids. This CDR3 reads CATSDEDRDTGELFF. The CDR3 nucleotides read TGTGCCACCAGTGATGAGGACAGGGACACCGGGGAGCTGTTTTTT.

Comments on this clonotype: At one of its ends the junction is not consistent with the germline gene, which may arise from a read error. The chain uses TRBV27 and TRBJ2-7; 10 bases agree with TRBD1. CDR3 size: 15 residues. Germline values: CDR1 MNHEY, CDR2 SMNVEV (reference sequence). CDR3 protein: CASRPQGTGAYEQHF. The DNA of the CDR3 is TGTGCCAGCAGGCCTCAGGGGACAGGGGCCTACGAGCAGCACTTC.

This clonotype appeared many times. The chain employs TRBV10-2 and TRBJ2-2, with 7 positions matching TRBD2. The CDR3 covers 14 residues. Germline V gene lookup returns CDR1 WSHSY and CDR2 SAAADI. With 7 bases clipped from V and 7 bases from J, the junction kept 9 bases outside the gene matches. The CDR3: CASTGGSKGGELFF. The DNA for the CDR3 is TGCGCCAGCACCGGGGGGTCCAAGGGCGGGGAGCTGTTTTTT.

Comments on this clonotype: A much larger clone differs by one base, so this may be a read error. The chain joins TRBV6-2 or TRBV6-3 to TRBJ1-2; the D is unclear. Germline V lookup: CDR1 MNHEY, CDR2 SVGEGT. Trimming took 6 bases from V and 3 from J, leaving 14 bases between them. The CDR3 contains 14 residues. The CDR3 region is CASRTDYFDYGYTF. The CDR3 DNA sequence: TGTGCCAGCAGAACCGACTATTTTGACTATGGCTACACCTTC.

The sample holds a few counts of this clonotype. The rearrangement joins TRBV14 to TRBJ1-2; D perhaps matches TRBD1 (5 bases). CDR1 SGHDN and CDR2 FVKESK come from the germline V gene. This CDR3 region has 19 residues. V was trimmed by 4 bases and J by 3 bases, leaving 27 bases between them. The CDR3 DNA is TGTGCCAGCAGCCCGCATCATACCCTTCGACGGGGGGGATACTATGGCTACACCTTC. Its translation is CASSPHHTLRRGGYYGYTF.